These T cell receptor beta chains were read from a single sample in a study of early T cells in non-severe SARS-CoV-2 infection. TCRdb called the 5' RACE reads again in MiXCR, with one record for every CDR3 protein. The sample carries nearly 80,000 distinct CDR3 sequences, around 13% recorded once. Sequenced sample: whole blood. Every receptor here comes from an adult who was a healthcare worker with PCR-confirmed SARS-CoV-2 infection or an uninfected control (not recorded which). Both conserved end residues are part of each CDR3. Each record gives: D gene, CDR3 length, clone size, V gene, J gene, CDR3 DNA, CDR3 protein. A D gene is named only where the DNA matches it firmly. Only some rows state a clone size, as once, few, many or a class for expanded clones.

TRBD1	17	many	TRBV24-1	TRBJ2-6	TGTGCCACCAGTTCAGGGACAGAGAGCTCTGGGGCCAACGTCCTGACTTTC	CATSSGTESSGANVLTF
TRBD1	12	few	TRBV29-1	TRBJ1-2	TGCAGCGTGGATGACAGGGCCTATGGCTACACCTTC	CSVDDRAYGYTF
-	11	-	TRBV6-5	TRBJ1-1	TGTGCCAGCAGACGCGGGACAGAAGCTTTCTTT	CASRRGTEAFF
-	18	few	TRBV3-1	TRBJ1-1	TGTGCCAGCAGCCAAGAAAGGGGTAGGGTATTGCGGAACACTGAAGCTTTCTTT	CASSQERGRVLRNTEAFF
TRBD1	20	many	TRBV10-3	TRBJ2-6	TGTGCCATCAGCTCCTCGGGACAGGTCGGATTTTTATCCGGGGCCAACGTCCTGACTTTC	CAISSSGQVGFLSGANVLTF
TRBD2	16	many	TRBV7-6	TRBJ2-3	TGTGCCAGCAGCTTCCTAGCGGGAGGCATCGCAGATACGCAGTATTTT	CASSFLAGGIADTQYF
TRBD2	16	few	TRBV27	TRBJ2-2	TGTGCCAGCAACCCTAGCGGGGGAGGGAACACCGGGGAGCTGTTTTTT	CASNPSGGGNTGELFF
-	12	few	TRBV21-1	TRBJ1-1	TGTGCCAGCAGCAACGAAAACACTGAAGCTTTCTTT	CASSNENTEAFF
TRBD1	19	many	TRBV28	TRBJ2-4	TGTGCCAGCAGCCCTCGGTCCGTAGGGACAGGGGTAGCCAAAAACATTCAGTACTTC	CASSPRSVGTGVAKNIQYF
-	14	many	TRBV29-1	TRBJ2-2	TGCAGCGTTGAAAGCAGGCAGAACACCGGGGAGCTGTTTTTT	CSVESRQNTGELFF
-	14	many	TRBV14	TRBJ2-7	TGTGCCAGCAGCCAAGAACAGCTCAGGCGCGAGCAGTACTTC	CASSQEQLRREQYF
-	14	few	TRBV20-1	TRBJ2-5	TGCAGTGCTAGTCGGGCAGGGAGGCAGGAGACCCAGTACTTC	CSASRAGRQETQYF
-	12	-	TRBV12-3/TRBV12-4	TRBJ2-1	TGTGCCAGCACCCTCAACAACAATGAGCAGTTCTTC	CASTLNNNEQFF
TRBD1	16	few	TRBV6-2/TRBV6-3	TRBJ1-6	TGTGCCAGCAGTCCCTGGGCGACAGGGGACAATTCACCCCTCCACTTT	CASSPWATGDNSPLHF
-	17	-	TRBV7-6	TRBJ2-1	TGTGCCAGCAGCTTAAATCCCGGGAGTCCGGGCTACAATGAGCAGTTCTTC	CASSLNPGSPGYNEQFF
TRBD1	13	many	TRBV27	TRBJ2-7	TGTGCCAGCAGACGACAGGGCCCCTACGAGCAGTACTTC	CASRRQGPYEQYF
-	13	few	TRBV29-1	TRBJ1-1	TGCAGCGTTGTCCTAAACTGGGACACTGAAGCTTTCTTT	CSVVLNWDTEAFF
-	11	many	TRBV12-3/TRBV12-4	TRBJ2-1	TGTGCCAGCAGTCTAGGACAGAAGCAGTTCTTC	CASSLGQKQFF
TRBD1	12	many	TRBV11-2	TRBJ2-1	TGTGCCAGCCTACAGGGGGCCAATGAGCAGTTCTTC	CASLQGANEQFF
TRBD2	13	many	TRBV7-6	TRBJ2-7	TGTGCCAGCAGCCCCCGGGAGGTCGGTGAGCAGTACTTC	CASSPREVGEQYF
-	14	few	TRBV7-2	TRBJ2-7	TGTGCCAGCAGCTCGGGACTTATCTCCTACGAGCAGTACTTC	CASSSGLISYEQYF
-	13	-	TRBV9	TRBJ2-4	TGTGCCAGCAGCGCTCTAGAGGAAAACATTCAGTACTTC	CASSALEENIQYF
-	15	-	TRBV5-5	TRBJ2-1	TGTGCCAGCAGCCTATACTTAGGCTCCTACAATGAGCAGTTCTTC	CASSLYLGSYNEQFF
-	17	few	TRBV4-3	TRBJ2-3	TGCGCCAGCAGCCAAGATGGGGCAGCCTCTAGCACAGATACGCAGTATTTT	CASSQDGAASSTDTQYF
-	14	-	TRBV28	TRBJ2-1	TGTGCCAGCAACCGTGCGGGTCTGGGAAATGAGCAGTTCTTC	CASNRAGLGNEQFF
TRBD2	14	few	TRBV5-1	TRBJ2-5	TGCGCCAGCAGCACCGGACTAGCGGCAGAGACCCAGTACTTC	CASSTGLAAETQYF
TRBD2	15	many	TRBV7-6	TRBJ2-5	TGTGCCAGCAGCCCTCCCGGGACGGGAGGAGAGACCCAGTACTTC	CASSPPGTGGETQYF
-	15	-	TRBV11-2	TRBJ2-1	TGTGCCAGCAGCTTATTCAGCGGCTCCTACAATGAGCAGTTCTTC	CASSLFSGSYNEQFF